A single sample gave rise to the 2 T cell receptor beta chains below, sequenced in a study of breast tumors, draining lymph nodes, adjacent tissues. TCRdb independently ran MiXCR on the multiplex PCR reads; one entry per CDR3 protein. This table has 200,000 to 300,000 distinct CDR3 sequences, about 33% appearing once. Axillary draining lymph nodes of breast cancer patients supplied the node samples. Sequenced sample: axillary lymph node tissue. These receptors all come from a female donor with breast cancer. Some clones in this sample may be carry-over from other donors' samples.

Comments on this clonotype: Sequence at one end of the junction differs from germline and may be a read error. This chain uses TRBV20-1 with TRBJ2-2; TRBD2 matches at 14 bases. The CDR3 contains 17 residues. The germline V gene encodes CDR1 DFQATT and CDR2 SNEGSKA (reference sequence). This CDR3 is CSATRLAGGPGTEELFF. Written as DNA, the CDR3 is TGCAGTGCTACCCGACTAGCGGGAGGGCCGGGCACCGAGGAGCTGTTTTTT.

This clonotype was counted ten times or more. CDR3 residues: CASSKGRGHSTDTQYF. In nucleotides, the CDR3 is TGTGCCAGCAGTAAGGGCAGGGGGCATAGCACAGATACGCAGTATTTT. The chain couples TRBV2 to TRBJ2-3, with 8 nucleotides matching TRBD1. The germline V gene has CDR1 SNHLY and CDR2 FYNNEI. V lost 5 bases to trimming and J lost 0 bases; unmatched junction nucleotides: 7. The CDR3 contains 16 residues. The whole variable domain, remainder taken from reference TRBV2 and TRBJ2-3, is EPEVTQTPSHQVTQMGQEVILRCVPISNHLYFYWYRQILGQKVEFLVSFYNNEISEKSEIFDDQFSVERPDGSNFTLKIRSTKLEDSAMYFCASSKGRGHSTDTQYFGPGTRLTVL.